This T cell receptor beta chain was obtained from a study of cytomegalovirus exposure and HLA in healthy donors. Study results and limitations: Roughly uniform sequencing depth across donors was assumed, possibly incorrectly. In a later analysis, most CMV-associated TCR beta chains appeared HLA-restricted. Several of the most significant clusters appeared linked to common viral pathogens, based on a later analysis.

Use of 60 Vbeta and 13 Jbeta primers characterized the PCR. Assay used: immunoSEQ multiplex PCR; TCRdb lists only in-frame clones, some missing. The sample consists of 97,000 or so clones, around 10% of them appearing once. The CDR3 length is 14 residues. Per the germline V gene, CDR1 is MNHNS and CDR2 is SASEGT. Unmatched junction bases numbered 5, after V lost 1 base and J lost 7 bases. Notes on this clone: Its antigen is still unknown.

The V call is TRBV6-1, the J call TRBJ2-7; TRBD1 matches at 9 bases. The TCR was taken from a man aged 45-65 years in good health and CMV-seropositive. Sequencing was carried out using PBMCs. The CDR3 region has the DNA TGTGCCAGCAGTGAAGGGACAGGGGTGAGAGAGCAGTACTTC. This translates into CASSEGTGVREQYF.